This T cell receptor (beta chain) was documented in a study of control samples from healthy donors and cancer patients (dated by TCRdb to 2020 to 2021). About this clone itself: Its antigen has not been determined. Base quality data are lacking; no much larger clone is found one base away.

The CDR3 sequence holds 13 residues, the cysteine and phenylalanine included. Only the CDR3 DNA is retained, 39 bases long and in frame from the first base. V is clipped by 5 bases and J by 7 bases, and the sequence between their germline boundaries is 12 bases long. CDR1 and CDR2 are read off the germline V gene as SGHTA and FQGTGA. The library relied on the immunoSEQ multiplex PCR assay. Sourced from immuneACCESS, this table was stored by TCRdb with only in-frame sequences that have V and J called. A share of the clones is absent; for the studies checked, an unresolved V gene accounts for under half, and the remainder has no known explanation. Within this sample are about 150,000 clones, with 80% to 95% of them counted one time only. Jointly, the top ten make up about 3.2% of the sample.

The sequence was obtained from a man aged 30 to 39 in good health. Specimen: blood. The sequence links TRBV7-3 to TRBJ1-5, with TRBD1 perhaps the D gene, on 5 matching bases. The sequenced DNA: TGTGCCAGCAGCAGGGGAATCGGCCAGCCCCAGCATTTT. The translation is CASSRGIGQPQHF.